The present entry profiles one T cell receptor (beta chain) with its context. Its antigen is still unknown. No qualities accompany the bases; no much larger clone lies one base away. The source of the sample is a study of blood T cell repertoires in COVID-19 (TCRdb year 2020). About the full investigation: The collaborator samples originated in the United States, Italy and Spain and spanned the acute and convalescent phases of COVID-19. Subjects who had been exposed to COVID-19, were actively infected with it, or had recovered from it provided the deeply sampled blood TCRbeta repertoires that made up the dataset. A freely available public database, intended as a resource for researchers studying the immune response to SARS-CoV-2, is where the repertoires were released. The material from the prospective study consisted of cDNA or gDNA derived from T cells, B-cell-depleted T cells, or PBMCs. Samples came from the ongoing ImmuneRACE study (first 160 participants) plus 1,254 subjects from 6 global collaborators. Where available, HLA class I and class II types were taken from metadata supplied by the sample provider and were not determined by assay-based typing. Sample metadata almost always included a de-identified subject ID, COVID-19 status, age in years and sex. Points the paper makes about the study in general: Clinical and demographic metadata were provided uncurated, with the amount varying by source and participant.

TCRbeta CDR3 regions were amplified from genomic DNA by means of the immunoSEQ Assay, a bias-controlled multiplex PCR. On the authors' methods: The number of nucleated cells in each sample was estimated from the amplification of reference gene primers within the assay. Sequence reads were collapsed and filtered to measure the absolute abundance of every unique TCRbeta CDR3 rearrangement. For each sample, productive Simpson clonality was calculated as the square root of Simpson's diversity index across productive rearrangements. TCRdb obtained this table from immuneACCESS and retained in-frame rearrangements with V and J assigned. These tables miss some clones; where compared with another copy, unresolved V genes account for less than half of the shortfall, and the remainder is unexplained. V and J calls and clone size are given by that table; D and trimming were obtained from the DNA. The sample has around 480,000 clones on record, 87% of them singletons. The leading ten clones occupy 0.7% of the sample.

Participants in the prospective study were enrolled through a virtual design, were aged roughly 18 to 100 years, and lived in approximately 25 United States geographic areas. In the prospective study, participants were assigned to cohorts based on the clinical history participants reported in a screening survey and a study questionnaire. Recovered participants in ImmuneRACE Cohort 3 were defined by two consecutive negative NP/OP PCR tests, clearance by a healthcare professional, or resolution of symptoms. Mobile phlebotomists in the prospective study collected whole blood, serum and a nasopharyngeal or oropharyngeal swab from every participant. Over an approximately 2-month period, participants in the prospective study had the option of providing additional blood draws and questionnaires. Before DNA extraction, prospective study blood samples were shipped either frozen or at room temperature. This receptor was identified in a woman in her late teens or twenties who had recovered from COVID-19. Sequenced input: PBMCs or T cells enriched from blood (not recorded which).

The CDR3: CASREDRVGGYTF. The DNA sequence is TGTGCCAGCAGGGAAGACAGGGTAGGAGGCTACACCTTC. Rearrangement joined TRBV5-8 to TRBJ1-2; the central 7 bases match TRBD1. For CDR1 and CDR2, the germline V gene lists SGHTS and YDEGEE. V has 5 bases trimmed and J has 8 bases trimmed; junction bases matching no gene number 9. The CDR3 measures 13 amino acids from cysteine to phenylalanine. The CDR3 DNA has 39 bases and is translated from base 1.